Presented here are 17 T cell receptor beta chains from one specimen sequenced in a study of a mutant IDH1 vaccine in newly diagnosed glioma. The repertoire was sequenced with immunoSEQ multiplex PCR; TCRdb's copy has only in-frame clones and lacks some. There are some 70,000 clones in the sample; about four fifths occur only once, and over 8% lies in the top ten. Time point given: baseline, week 1 (first vaccination visit). Treatment given: pre-vaccination baseline after standard-of-care therapy. Sequenced material: PBMCs, taken from a glioma patient treated with radiotherapy, temozolomide or both. These receptors originate from a man aged 50-59 years with glioma.

V gene TRBV9 combines with J gene TRBJ2-7; D is perhaps TRBD1 (7 bases). Trimming took 0 bases from V and 3 from J, leaving 10 bases between them. The germline V gene encodes CDR1 SGDLS and CDR2 YYNGEE. This CDR3 is built from 14 residues. CDR3 region: CASSVGGDSYEQYF. DNA for the CDR3: TGTGCCAGCAGCGTAGGGGGGGACAGCTACGAGCAGTACTTC.

This chain uses TRBV18 with TRBJ2-1, with 8 bases matching TRBD2. The junction had 11 bases not matched to a gene; V was cut back by 3 bases and J by 7 bases. The CDR3 spans 16 residues. Germline values: CDR1 KGHSH, CDR2 LQKENI. The CDR3 DNA reads as TGTGCCAGCTCACCCAAAGCACTAGCGGCCCTGAATGAGCAGTTCTTC. It is translated as CASSPKALAALNEQFF.

This clone occurred once. The chain links TRBV5-1 to TRBJ1-2; TRBD1 matches 9 bases. J lost 10 bases, V lost 4 bases, and 11 bases had no gene match. This CDR3 has 14 amino acids. CDR1 is SGHRS and CDR2 is YFSETQ in the germline V gene. DNA for the CDR3: TGCGCCAGCAGCCCTCTCCCCGACAGGGGGGACTACACCTTC. Its protein product is CASSPLPDRGDYTF.

This clone was seen repeatedly, ten times or more. The chain is built from TRBV27 and TRBJ1-2; TRBD1 aligns across 8 bases. The germline V gene has CDR1 MNHEY and CDR2 SMNVEV (reference sequence). The CDR3 runs to 14 residues. Trimming removed 4 bases from V and 6 bases from J; junction bases left unmatched: 7. Written as DNA, the CDR3 is TGTGCCAGCAGTTCGATGACAGGGGCGCATGGCTACACCTTC. Its translation: CASSSMTGAHGYTF.

The CDR3 is CAWTLRLSYNEQFF. CDR3 DNA sequence: TGTGCCTGGACCCTACGGCTGTCCTACAATGAGCAGTTCTTC. This chain connects TRBV30 to TRBJ2-1; D ambiguous. This CDR3 comprises 14 residues. V lost 4 bases to trimming and J lost 1 base, with 11 bases between them. The V gene's germline CDR1 is GTSNPN and CDR2 SVGIG (reference sequence).

The rearrangement links TRBV29-1 to TRBJ2-6; no clear D gene. CDR3 size: 12 residues. Germline CDR1 and CDR2: SQVTM and ANQGSEA. DNA for the CDR3: TGCCAGGTATTCTCTGGGGCCAACGTCCTGACTTTC. Translation gives CQVFSGANVLTF. The full variable domain, with the rest looked up from reference TRBV29-1 and TRBJ2-6, is SAVISQKPSRDICQRGTSLTIQCQVDSQVTMMFWYRQQPGQSLTLIATANQGSEATYESGFVIDKFPISRPNLTFSTLTVSNMSPEDSSIYLCQVFSGANVLTFGAGSRLTVL.

The V and J genes are TRBV5-1 and TRBJ1-1, with 10 bases aligning to TRBD1. This CDR3 contains 14 residues. In germline, CDR1 is SGHRS, CDR2 YFSETQ. The V and J ends lost 4 bases and 5 bases, in that order; junction bases with no gene match: 5. This CDR3 is CASSRDRGQTEAFF. The CDR3 nucleotides are TGCGCCAGCAGCCGCGACAGGGGGCAGACTGAAGCTTTCTTT.

V usage is TRBV9 and J usage is TRBJ1-5, with 7 nucleotides matching TRBD1. Trimming removed 3 bases from V and 7 bases from J; junction bases left unmatched: 10. This CDR3 has 15 amino acids. The V gene's germline CDR1 is SGDLS and CDR2 YYNGEE. The CDR3 bases are TGTGCCAGCAGCGCCGATCCGACAGGGTGGCAGCCCCAGCATTTT. It specifies CASSADPTGWQPQHF.

The V call is TRBV19, the J call TRBJ1-1; no definite D call. V lost 5 bases and J lost 6, with 19 bases in between. Germline V lookup: CDR1 LNHDA, CDR2 SQIVND (reference sequence). The CDR3 runs to 15 residues. The CDR3 nucleotides are TGTGCCAGTAGTCCCTCCCAGGCGGGGTTTGCTGAAGCTTTCTTT. Translating it yields CASSPSQAGFAEAFF.

In this sample, this clone is medium-sized. CDR3 DNA sequence: TGTGCCAGCAGCTCTAGGGGGCATCGAAGCTCCTACAATGAGCAGTTCTTC. Its protein product is CASSSRGHRSSYNEQFF. The chain carries TRBV7-2 and TRBJ2-1; 7 bases align to TRBD1. The germline CDR1 and CDR2 sequences are SGHTA and FQGNSA. This CDR3 is built from 17 residues. V dropped 4 bases and J dropped 0; count of bases not matched to a gene: 9.

V and J are TRBV5-6 and TRBJ1-2, with D maybe TRBD1 (5 bases). Looked up from germline, CDR1 is SGHDT and CDR2 is YYEEEE. The V end lost 7 bases, the J end lost 8 bases, and 18 bases lay between the germline ends. The CDR3 loop spans 13 amino acids. The CDR3 region is CASCRDSGGGYTF. The CDR3 DNA reads TGTGCCAGCTGTCGGGACTCCGGAGGAGGCTACACCTTC.

The J gene is TRBJ1-5, the V gene TRBV28; possible D gene TRBD1, 5 bases. Trimming took 3 bases from V and 3 from J, leaving 6 bases between them. Per germline, CDR1 MDHEN and CDR2 SYDVKM. The CDR3 has 13 residues. Written as DNA, the CDR3 is TGTGCCAGCAGTTTGGACACCAATCAGCCCCAGCATTTT. This codes for CASSLDTNQPQHF.

The V gene is TRBV30, the J gene TRBJ2-1; D might be TRBD2 (7 bases). The CDR3 loop spans 16 amino acids. Per germline, CDR1 GTSNPN and CDR2 SVGIG (reference sequence). V lost 7 bases and J 1 base, leaving 20 bases between the germline ends. The chain's CDR3 is CASEGGGTQSYNEQFF. The CDR3 bases are TGTGCCTCCGAGGGGGGGGGTACTCAATCCTACAATGAGCAGTTCTTC.

CDR3 sequence (DNA): TGCAGCTCTAGTGGGGCAGATACGCAGTATTTT. Translated, it gives CSSSGADTQYF. The genes are TRBV29-1 and TRBJ2-3, with no clear D. CDR3 length equals 11 residues. Per germline, CDR1 SQVTM and CDR2 ANQGSEA. V was cut by 8 bases and J by 4 bases, with 10 bases left in between.

This clone has only one observation. The chain links TRBV7-2 to TRBJ2-7, with D unclear. Trimming cost V 5 bases and J 3 bases, with 11 bases left between them. This CDR3 is 13 amino acids long. Germline V gene sequence: CDR1 SGHTA, CDR2 FQGNSA. The CDR3 reads CASSAPNYYEQYF. The DNA for the CDR3 is TGTGCCAGCAGCGCCCCTAACTACTACGAGCAGTACTTC.

The CDR3 reads CASSTGVHGYEQYF. The CDR3 DNA is TGTGCCAGCAGTACAGGGGTCCACGGCTACGAGCAGTACTTC. The rearrangement joins TRBV2 to TRBJ2-7; 7 nucleotides agree with TRBD1. CDR3 length: 14 amino acids. V was pared by 5 bases and J by 3 bases, with 7 bases of the junction left unmatched. Germline V lookup: CDR1 SNHLY, CDR2 FYNNEI.

This clone is a singleton in its sample. The rearrangement joins TRBV10-3 to TRBJ2-5; no reliable D call. This CDR3 is built from 15 residues. V lost 2 bases, J lost 4 bases, and 14 bases lay in between. Germline CDR1 and CDR2: ENHRY and SYGVKD. The CDR3 sequence: CAISELSGVGETQYF. The DNA for the CDR3 is TGTGCCATCAGTGAGCTCTCTGGGGTTGGAGAGACCCAGTACTTC.